The 18 T cell receptor beta chains below were found in one sample sequenced in a study of blood T cells in healthy people across ages. A sample-barcoded 5' primer and a J-beta primer mix were used in a second PCR of roughly 7 to 11 cycles. TCRdb re-analysed the 5' RACE reads in MiXCR, keeping a single row per CDR3 protein. There are 750,000 to 950,000 distinct CDR3 sequences in the sample; about 55% occur only once, and roughly two fifths lies in the top ten. The sequencing sample was made of blood. These receptors originate from an older man in good health.

This clonotype was seen a handful of times. The chain carries TRBV20-1 and TRBJ1-2, with D hard to call. Germline V gene lookup returns CDR1 DFQATT and CDR2 SNEGSKA (reference sequence). There are 16 residues in the CDR3. With 0 bases removed from V and 1 base from J, the gap between germline ends came to 15 bases. Here the CDR3 reads CSARDLYGPRNYGYTF. The CDR3 DNA reads TGCAGTGCTAGAGATCTCTACGGGCCTCGTAACTATGGCTACACCTTC.

This clonotype was seen a handful of times. The chain has TRBV20-1 and TRBJ2-1, with 7 bases fitting TRBD2. This CDR3 comprises 16 residues. Germline lookup yields CDR1 DFQATT and CDR2 SNEGSKA (reference sequence). V lost 0 bases and J lost 0; bases outside the gene matches: 5. The CDR3 nucleotides are TGCAGTGCTAGAGAAGAAGCGGGACCCTCCTACAATGAGCAGTTCTTC. As protein: CSAREEAGPSYNEQFF.

This chain links TRBV11-2 with TRBJ2-5, with 10 nucleotides matching TRBD2. From germline, CDR1 is SGHAT and CDR2 FQNNGV. V lost 5 bases and J lost 11; bases outside the gene matches: 17. The length of the CDR3 is 16 residues. CDR3 nucleotide sequence: TGTGCCAGCAGCAGCGGATCTCTAGCGGGAGTTGATGAGCAGTACTTC. Amino acid sequence: CASSSGSLAGVDEQYF.

As regards this clonotype: Sequence at one end of the junction differs from germline and may be a read error. The chain combines TRBV25-1 with TRBJ1-2; D unresolved. CDR3 size: 13 residues. CDR1 is MGHDK and CDR2 is SYGVNS in the germline V gene. The DNA of the CDR3 is TGTGTCAGCAGTGAAAGAGGGTACTATGGCTACACCTTC. Its translation is CVSSERGYYGYTF.

This rearrangement joins TRBV6-5 to TRBJ2-3, with 7 bases lining up with TRBD1. V shed 5 bases and J 14 bases; nucleotides not matched to a gene: 22. CDR1 and CDR2 from the germline V gene are MNHEY and SVGAGI. CDR3 length equals 16 residues. The CDR3 DNA is TGTGCCAGCAGTAAACAACGGGGAAGGGGGCACAGATACGCGTATTTT. This translates into CASSKQRGRGHRYAYF.

Only a few counts were recorded for this clonotype. The gene calls are TRBV7-2 and TRBJ1-2, with D unresolved. From germline, CDR1 is SGHTA and CDR2 FQGNSA. The germline V and J ends were trimmed by 5 bases and 4 bases, with 11 bases remaining between them. The CDR3 length is 13 residues. CDR3 region: CASSPETIYGYTF. The CDR3 region has the DNA TGTGCCAGCAGCCCCGAGACGATCTATGGCTACACCTTC. Looking up the rest from reference TRBV7-2 and TRBJ1-2 gives the full variable domain: GAGVSQSPSNKVTEKGKDVELRCDPISGHTALYWYRQSLGQGLEFLIYFQGNSAPDKSGLPSDRFSAERTGGSVSTLTIQRTQQEDSAVYLCASSPETIYGYTFGSGTRLTVV.

The chain employs TRBV5-1 and TRBJ1-1; a weak D match, TRBD1 (5 bases). This CDR3 region has 14 residues. With 4 bases removed from V and 5 bases from J, the gap between germline ends came to 15 bases. Germline V gene lookup returns CDR1 SGHRS and CDR2 YFSETQ. The CDR3 coding sequence is TGCGCCAGCAGCCGGACGGGGGTAGGGACTGAAGCTTTCTTT. Translation gives CASSRTGVGTEAFF.

This clonotype was detected only a few times. The CDR3 region is CSARVGPGYGYTF. The CDR3 DNA follows: TGCAGTGCTAGAGTTGGGCCCGGCTATGGCTACACCTTC. The genes are TRBV20-1 and TRBJ1-2; D not resolved. The V end was cut by 1 base, the J end by 4 bases, with 10 bases between. The CDR3 is 13 residues long. Germline V gene data show CDR1 as DFQATT and CDR2 as SNEGSKA (reference sequence).

The chain uses TRBV5-6 and TRBJ1-5; 9 nucleotides agree with TRBD1. CDR3 size: 15 residues. Trimming at V came to 4 bases and at J to 5 bases, leaving 7 bases not matched to a gene. Per the germline V gene, CDR1 is SGHDT and CDR2 is YYEEEE. CDR3 protein: CASSLRTGAHQPQHF. As DNA, the CDR3 is TGTGCCAGCAGCCTGAGGACAGGGGCGCATCAGCCCCAGCATTTT.

The V and J genes are TRBV28 and TRBJ2-1, with 10 nucleotides matching TRBD2. The length of the CDR3 is 17 residues. The germline V gene has CDR1 MDHEN and CDR2 SYDVKM. Trimming took 5 bases from V and 7 from J; bases not matched to a gene: 14. The CDR3 protein is CASSTPREREGENEQFF. In DNA form, the CDR3 reads TGTGCCAGCAGTACGCCAAGGGAGCGGGAGGGAGAGAATGAGCAGTTCTTC.

This clonotype was recorded a few times. The chain carries TRBV20-1 and TRBJ2-5; TRBD2 matches 8 bases. V dropped 1 base and J dropped 4; count of bases not matched to a gene: 5. The CDR3 contains 14 residues. CDR1 and CDR2 (germline): DFQATT, SNEGSKA (reference sequence). In DNA, the CDR3 is TGCAGTGCTAGAGTCCCCGGGGGGGGAGAGACCCAGTACTTC. Its protein is CSARVPGGGETQYF.

V is TRBV29-1 and J is TRBJ1-1; a possible D gene is TRBD1 (5 bases). Germline CDR1 SQVTM, CDR2 ANQGSEA. The V gene lost 1 base and the J gene lost 0 bases, with 12 bases spanning the gap. The CDR3 totals 15 residues. Written as DNA, the CDR3 is TGCAGCGTTGAAGCACCTTTGGGGGTGAACACTGAAGCTTTCTTT. Protein product: CSVEAPLGVNTEAFF. The whole variable domain, remainder taken from reference TRBV29-1 and TRBJ1-1, is SAVISQKPSRDICQRGTSLTIQCQVDSQVTMMFWYRQQPGQSLTLIATANQGSEATYESGFVIDKFPISRPNLTFSTLTVSNMSPEDSSIYLCSVEAPLGVNTEAFFGQGTRLTVV.

The chain joins TRBV29-1 to TRBJ2-3; 8 bases agree with TRBD2. The germline gives CDR1 SQVTM, CDR2 ANQGSEA. Trimming at V came to 7 bases and at J to 5 bases, leaving 17 bases not matched to a gene. The CDR3 consists of 16 residues. CDR3 loop: CSGVERERGARDTQYF. The CDR3 DNA reads as TGCAGCGGAGTCGAGCGGGAGCGCGGAGCACGAGATACGCAGTATTTT.

The chain recombines TRBV18 with TRBJ2-7; 11 bases align to TRBD1. The CDR3 contains 15 residues. In germline, CDR1 is KGHSH, CDR2 LQKENI. Unmatched junction bases numbered 6, after V lost 1 base and J lost 7 bases. DNA of the CDR3: TGTGCCAGCTCACCACGGACAGGGGGCTTGGAGGAGCAGTACTTC. Translated: CASSPRTGGLEEQYF. The full variable domain, in which reference TRBV18 and TRBJ2-7 provide the parts outside the CDR3, is NAGVMQNPRHLVRRRGQEARLRCSPMKGHSHVYWYRQLPEEGLKFMVYLQKENIIDESGMPKERFSAEFPKEGPSILRIQQVVRGDSAAYFCASSPRTGGLEEQYFGPGTRLTVT.

The chain recombines TRBV7-6 with TRBJ2-1; maybe TRBD1 (5 bases). Looked up from germline, CDR1 is SGHVS and CDR2 is FNYEAQ. V dropped 3 bases and J dropped 0 bases, with 30 bases sitting between them. CDR3 length equals 22 residues. CDR3 bases: TGTGCCAGCAGCTTGAAGTGGGGCCCCGGGCCCTCTCACGCCAGCTCCTACAATGAGCAGTTCTTC. Amino acid sequence: CASSLKWGPGPSHASSYNEQFF.

J is TRBJ2-5 and V is TRBV20-1; either TRBD1 or TRBD2 may fit D (6 bases each). Germline V gene sequence: CDR1 DFQATT, CDR2 SNEGSKA (reference sequence). Trimming removed 6 bases at V and 2 bases at J, with 13 bases between. The length of the CDR3 is 13 residues. The CDR3 spells CSAGGGSQETQYF. The CDR3 nucleotides read TGCAGTGCCGGGGGCGGCTCTCAAGAGACCCAGTACTTC.

This clonotype was seen only once. The V gene is TRBV6-2 or TRBV6-3, the J gene TRBJ2-5; TRBD2 aligns across 9 bases. Judging by the DNA end, TRBJ2-7 fits better; the J call may be wrong. The CDR3 totals 15 residues. Per the germline V gene, CDR1 is MNHEY and CDR2 is SVGEGT. Written as DNA, the CDR3 is TGTGCCAGCAGTTACGGGGGACTAGCCGGCTACGAGCAGTACTTC. Protein product: CASSYGGLAGYEQYF.

The chain recombines TRBV27 with TRBJ2-3; D unclear. V lost 9 bases and J lost 0, with 10 bases in between. The CDR3 covers 13 residues. The germline gives CDR1 MNHEY, CDR2 SMNVEV (reference sequence). Here the CDR3 reads CASRVGSTDTQYF. In DNA form, the CDR3 reads TGTGCCAGTCGAGTCGGGAGCACAGATACGCAGTATTTT.